A selection of T cell receptor beta chains follows, all from one sample in a study of CD4+ T cells in melanoma. The protocol was immunoSEQ multiplex PCR, while the TCRdb copy is restricted to in-frame clones and leaves out a portion. The table has over 100,000 clones, over 80% seen once. Sequenced input: peripheral blood. Receptors originate from a human donor with melanoma. Both conserved end residues are part of each CDR3. The D gene is left open where the match is weak. Size is stated for part of the rows, as once, few or many counts, or as a class when the clone is expanded.

CDR3 length: 12; D gene: -; J gene: TRBJ2-7; V gene: TRBV28; clone size: -; CDR3 DNA: TGTGCCAGCAGCGAAACTAGGAGCGAGCAGTACTTC; CDR3 protein: CASSETRSEQYF
CDR3 length: 15; D gene: -; J gene: TRBJ1-2; V gene: TRBV7-2; clone size: -; CDR3 DNA: TGTGCCAGCAGCCAAAATGGGGGAGCGAACTATGGCTACACCTTC; CDR3 protein: CASSQNGGANYGYTF
CDR3 length: 15; D gene: TRBD1; J gene: TRBJ1-1; V gene: TRBV28; clone size: -; CDR3 DNA: TGTGCCAGCAGTCCAATGGACAGGGGGAACACTGAAGCTTTCTTT; CDR3 protein: CASSPMDRGNTEAFF
CDR3 length: 16; D gene: -; J gene: TRBJ2-5; V gene: TRBV7-9; clone size: once; CDR3 DNA: TGTGCCAGCAGCCATTTACGTCTCGGGGCGCGGGAGACCCAGTACTTC; CDR3 protein: CASSHLRLGARETQYF
CDR3 length: 18; D gene: TRBD2; J gene: TRBJ2-3; V gene: TRBV28; clone size: -; CDR3 DNA: TGTGCCAGCAGTATTCGGACTAGCGGGAGCTTGAGCACAGATACGCAGTATTTT; CDR3 protein: CASSIRTSGSLSTDTQYF
CDR3 length: 12; D gene: -; J gene: TRBJ2-7; V gene: TRBV10-3; clone size: -; CDR3 DNA: TGTGCCATCTCGAGGGAGCGCAACGAGCAGTACTTC; CDR3 protein: CAISRERNEQYF
CDR3 length: 15; D gene: TRBD2; J gene: TRBJ2-1; V gene: TRBV6-5; clone size: -; CDR3 DNA: TGTGCCAGCAGTTCGGCGGGACTAGCGGGGCATGAGCAGTTCTTC; CDR3 protein: CASSSAGLAGHEQFF
CDR3 length: 15; D gene: -; J gene: TRBJ1-6; V gene: TRBV7-2; clone size: -; CDR3 DNA: TGTGCCAGCAGCTTAGCTCTTGTGGGGAGGTCACCCCTCCACTTT; CDR3 protein: CASSLALVGRSPLHF
CDR3 length: 12; D gene: -; J gene: TRBJ1-4; V gene: TRBV28; clone size: -; CDR3 DNA: TGTGCCAGCAGTAGCTACCGCGAAAAACTGTTTTTT; CDR3 protein: CASSSYREKLFF
CDR3 length: 14; D gene: TRBD1; J gene: TRBJ2-5; V gene: TRBV19; clone size: -; CDR3 DNA: TGTGCCAGTAAGGAGGACAGGGGGGTGGAGACCCAGTACTTC; CDR3 protein: CASKEDRGVETQYF
CDR3 length: 12; D gene: -; J gene: TRBJ2-2; V gene: TRBV18; clone size: -; CDR3 DNA: TGTGCCAGCTCCAGGTATACCGGGGAGCTGTTTTTT; CDR3 protein: CASSRYTGELFF
CDR3 length: 16; D gene: -; J gene: TRBJ1-5; V gene: TRBV14; clone size: -; CDR3 DNA: TGTGCCAGCAGCCACGACTATCTGACTGAGTATCAGCCCCAGCATTTT; CDR3 protein: CASSHDYLTEYQPQHF
CDR3 length: 16; D gene: TRBD2; J gene: TRBJ2-2; V gene: TRBV5-4; clone size: -; CDR3 DNA: TGTGCCAGCAGCCTAAGCCGGGGGGTGAGCACCGGGGAGCTGTTTTTT; CDR3 protein: CASSLSRGVSTGELFF
CDR3 length: 15; D gene: TRBD1; J gene: TRBJ2-7; V gene: TRBV28; clone size: -; CDR3 DNA: TGTGCCAGCAGCTTGGACAGGCCTTCCGCCTACGAGCAGTACTTC; CDR3 protein: CASSLDRPSAYEQYF
CDR3 length: 14; D gene: -; J gene: TRBJ1-3; V gene: TRBV19; clone size: once; CDR3 DNA: TGTGCCAGTAGTATGGGAGGCTCTGGAAACACCATATATTTT; CDR3 protein: CASSMGGSGNTIYF
CDR3 length: 11; D gene: -; J gene: TRBJ2-3; V gene: TRBV30; clone size: -; CDR3 DNA: TGTGCCTGGGAGAACACAGATACGCAGTATTTT; CDR3 protein: CAWENTDTQYF